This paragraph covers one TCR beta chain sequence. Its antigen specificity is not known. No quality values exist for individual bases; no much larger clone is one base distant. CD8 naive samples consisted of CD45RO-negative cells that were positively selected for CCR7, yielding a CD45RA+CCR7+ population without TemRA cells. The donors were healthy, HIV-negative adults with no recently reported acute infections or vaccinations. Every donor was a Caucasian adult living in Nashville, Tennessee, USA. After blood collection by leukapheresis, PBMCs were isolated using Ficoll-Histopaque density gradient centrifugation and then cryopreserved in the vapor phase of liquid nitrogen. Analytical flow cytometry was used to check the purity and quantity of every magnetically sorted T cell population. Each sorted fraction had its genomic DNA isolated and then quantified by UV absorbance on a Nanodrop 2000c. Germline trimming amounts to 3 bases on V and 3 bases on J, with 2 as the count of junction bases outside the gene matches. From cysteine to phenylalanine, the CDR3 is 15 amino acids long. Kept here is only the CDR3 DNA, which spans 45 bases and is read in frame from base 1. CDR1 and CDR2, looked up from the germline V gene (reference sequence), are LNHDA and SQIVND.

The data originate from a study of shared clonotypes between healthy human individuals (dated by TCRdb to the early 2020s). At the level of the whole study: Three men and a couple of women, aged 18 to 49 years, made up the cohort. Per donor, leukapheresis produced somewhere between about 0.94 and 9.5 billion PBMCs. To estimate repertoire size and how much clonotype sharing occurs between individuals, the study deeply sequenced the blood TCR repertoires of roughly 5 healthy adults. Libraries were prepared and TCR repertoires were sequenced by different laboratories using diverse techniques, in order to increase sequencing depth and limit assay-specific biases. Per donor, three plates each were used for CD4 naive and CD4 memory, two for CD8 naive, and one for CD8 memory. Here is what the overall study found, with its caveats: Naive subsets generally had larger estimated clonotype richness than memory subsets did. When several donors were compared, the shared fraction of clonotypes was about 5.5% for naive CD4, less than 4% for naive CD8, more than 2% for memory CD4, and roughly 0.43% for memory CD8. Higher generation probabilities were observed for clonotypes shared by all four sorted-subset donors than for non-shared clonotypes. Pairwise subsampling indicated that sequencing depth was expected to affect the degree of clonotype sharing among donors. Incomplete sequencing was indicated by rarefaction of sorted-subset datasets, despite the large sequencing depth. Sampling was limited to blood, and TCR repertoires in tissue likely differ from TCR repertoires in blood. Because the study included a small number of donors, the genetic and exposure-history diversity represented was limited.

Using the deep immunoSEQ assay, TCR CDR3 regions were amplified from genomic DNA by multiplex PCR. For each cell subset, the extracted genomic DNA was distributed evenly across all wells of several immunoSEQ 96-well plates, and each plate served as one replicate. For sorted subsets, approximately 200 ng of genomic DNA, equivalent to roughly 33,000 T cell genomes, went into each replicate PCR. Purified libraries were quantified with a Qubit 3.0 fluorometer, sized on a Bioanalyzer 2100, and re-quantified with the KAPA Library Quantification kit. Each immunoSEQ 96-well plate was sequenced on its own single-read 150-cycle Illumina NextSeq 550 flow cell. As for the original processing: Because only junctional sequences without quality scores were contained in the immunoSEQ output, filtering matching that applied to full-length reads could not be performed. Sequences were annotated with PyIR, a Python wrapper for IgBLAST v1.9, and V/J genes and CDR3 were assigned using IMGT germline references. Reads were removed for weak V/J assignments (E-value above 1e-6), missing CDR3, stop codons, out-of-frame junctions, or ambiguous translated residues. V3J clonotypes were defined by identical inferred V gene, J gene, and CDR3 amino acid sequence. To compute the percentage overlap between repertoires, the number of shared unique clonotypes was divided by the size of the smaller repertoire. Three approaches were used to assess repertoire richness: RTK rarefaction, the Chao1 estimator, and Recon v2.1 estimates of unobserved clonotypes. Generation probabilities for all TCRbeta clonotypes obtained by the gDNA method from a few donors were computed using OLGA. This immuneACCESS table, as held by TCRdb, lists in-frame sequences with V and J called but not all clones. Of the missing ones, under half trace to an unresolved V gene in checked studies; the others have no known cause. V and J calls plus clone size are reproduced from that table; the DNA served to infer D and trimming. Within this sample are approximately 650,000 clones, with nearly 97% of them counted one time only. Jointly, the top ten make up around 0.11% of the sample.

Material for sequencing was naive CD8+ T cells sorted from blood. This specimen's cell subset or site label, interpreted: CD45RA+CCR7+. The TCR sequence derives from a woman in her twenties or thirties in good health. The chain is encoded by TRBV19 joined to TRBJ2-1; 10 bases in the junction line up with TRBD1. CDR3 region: CASSIGQGVYNEQFF. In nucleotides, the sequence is TGTGCCAGTAGTATCGGACAGGGGGTCTACAATGAGCAGTTCTTC.